The rows below give T cell receptor beta chains drawn from one sample of a study of siplizumab effects on memory and regulatory T cells. Using immunoSEQ multiplex PCR, the repertoire was profiled, and TCRdb retains in-frame clones only, with some absent. Among 100,000 or so clones listed, 80% to 95% were seen once. Sequencing was performed on CD4+ T cells sorted from blood. The receptors originated from a human donor in good health. Each CDR3 is given with its conserved first and last residue. A D gene is named only where the DNA matches it firmly. Clone size is stated in some rows and not others, as once, few, many or a class when expanded.

J gene	clone size	V gene	D gene	CDR3 protein	CDR3 DNA
TRBJ2-7	few	TRBV19	TRBD1	CASSSIPGQGKNEQYF	TGTGCCAGTAGTTCGATACCGGGACAGGGTAAGAACGAGCAGTACTTC
TRBJ1-1	NA	TRBV6-5	NA	CASRSGGLGDTEAFF	TGTGCCAGCAGATCTGGGGGTTTAGGCGACACTGAAGCTTTCTTT
TRBJ2-1	NA	TRBV7-3	NA	CASSLSPVRVANEQFF	TGTGCCAGCAGCTTAAGCCCCGTTAGGGTAGCCAATGAGCAGTTCTTC
TRBJ2-2	NA	TRBV13	NA	CASSLYPAGRYTGELFF	TGTGCCAGCAGCCTATACCCGGCGGGGAGATACACCGGGGAGCTGTTTTTT
TRBJ1-2	NA	TRBV2	NA	CASKWGERGYTF	TGTGCCAGCAAGTGGGGGGAGCGCGGCTACACCTTC
TRBJ1-4	NA	TRBV28	NA	CASTEGGLHEKLFF	TGTGCCAGCACCGAGGGGGGGCTCCATGAAAAACTGTTTTTT
TRBJ2-5	NA	TRBV4-1	NA	CASSRMIWETQYF	TGCGCCAGCAGCCGAATGATTTGGGAGACCCAGTACTTC
TRBJ1-2	NA	TRBV6-1	NA	CASRGTTGPGEGYTF	TGTGCCAGCAGAGGCACCACGGGACCGGGGGAGGGCTACACCTTC
TRBJ2-4	once	TRBV5-4	NA	CASSFDRGPRYIQYF	TGTGCCAGCAGCTTTGATCGGGGCCCGAGGTACATTCAGTACTTC
TRBJ2-6	NA	TRBV28	NA	CASSFKINSGANVLTF	TGTGCCAGCAGTTTTAAGATAAACTCTGGGGCCAACGTCCTGACTTTC
TRBJ1-1	NA	TRBV2	NA	CATNRRGTEAFF	TGTGCCACCAACCGCCGAGGCACTGAAGCTTTCTTT
TRBJ1-1	NA	TRBV6-5	NA	CASSTETGAFF	TGTGCCAGCAGTACTGAAACGGGGGCTTTCTTT
TRBJ1-4	NA	TRBV18	NA	CASSPGRENEKLFF	TGTGCCAGCTCACCGGGACGGGAAAATGAAAAACTGTTTTTT
TRBJ2-7	NA	TRBV18	NA	CASSRSGSSSYEQYF	TGTGCCAGCTCACGTTCCGGTTCGAGCTCCTACGAGCAGTACTTC
TRBJ1-4	NA	TRBV6-5	NA	CASSYGQNNEKLFF	TGTGCCAGCAGTTATGGGCAGAATAATGAAAAACTGTTTTTT
TRBJ1-4	NA	TRBV18	TRBD1	CASSPGDSSATNEKLFF	TGTGCCAGCTCACCGGGGGACAGTAGTGCAACTAATGAAAAACTGTTTTTT
TRBJ2-3	once	TRBV6-1	NA	CASIYQGGARQYF	TGTGCCAGCATCTACCAAGGGGGGGCTAGGCAGTATTTT
TRBJ1-6	NA	TRBV5-6	NA	CASSPAGVDSPLHF	TGTGCCAGCAGCCCCGCGGGGGTGGATTCACCCCTCCACTTT
TRBJ1-5	NA	TRBV5-1	TRBD1	CASSLEGGWNQPQHF	TGCGCCAGCAGCTTGGAAGGGGGCTGGAATCAGCCCCAGCATTTT
TRBJ1-5	NA	TRBV30	NA	CAWSADSNQPQHF	TGTGCCTGGAGTGCGGATAGCAATCAGCCCCAGCATTTT
TRBJ1-2	NA	TRBV19	TRBD1	CASSLRQGYGYTF	TGTGCCAGTAGTTTGAGACAGGGGTATGGCTACACCTTC
TRBJ1-2	NA	TRBV7-2	TRBD1	CASSLAGQGARSGYTF	TGTGCCAGCAGCTTAGCGGGACAGGGGGCGCGGAGTGGCTACACCTTC
TRBJ1-6	NA	TRBV28	NA	CASTFAGMQNSPLHF	TGTGCCAGCACTTTCGCCGGGATGCAAAATTCACCCCTCCACTTT
TRBJ2-5	NA	TRBV5-4	NA	CASSSFVAGAETQYF	TGTGCCAGCAGCTCGTTCGTGGCGGGTGCAGAGACCCAGTACTTC
TRBJ1-1	NA	TRBV5-1	NA	CASRRDLMNTEAFF	TGCGCCAGCAGGCGCGACCTCATGAACACTGAAGCTTTCTTT
TRBJ1-1	NA	TRBV29-1	TRBD1	CSVDAPGNANRGNKAPWRAFF	TGCAGCGTTGATGCCCCCGGCAACGCGAACAGGGGGAATAAGGCCCCTTGGCGAGCTTTCTTT
TRBJ2-7	NA	TRBV6-6	NA	CASRGTAYEQYF	TGTGCCAGCCGGGGGACAGCTTACGAGCAGTACTTC
TRBJ2-7	NA	TRBV6-5	NA	CASRLDPSPYEQYF	TGTGCCAGCAGATTAGACCCCTCACCCTACGAGCAGTACTTC
TRBJ1-5	NA	TRBV5-6	TRBD1	CASSPSPDRGRGQPQHF	TGTGCCAGCAGCCCCAGCCCCGACAGGGGGCGAGGCCAGCCCCAGCATTTT
TRBJ2-5	NA	TRBV5-1	NA	CASRKGGSYGETQYF	TGCGCCAGCAGAAAAGGTGGTAGCTACGGGGAGACCCAGTACTTC
TRBJ1-5	NA	TRBV6-1	NA	CASSGTASQPQHF	TGTGCCAGCAGTGGGACAGCTTCGCAGCCCCAGCATTTT
TRBJ2-7	NA	TRBV19	NA	CASSISKVYEQYF	TGTGCCAGTAGTATTTCTAAAGTTTACGAGCAGTACTTC
TRBJ1-1	NA	TRBV19	NA	CASSITPGRMNTEAFF	TGTGCCAGTAGTATAACCCCGGGACGGATGAACACTGAAGCTTTCTTT
TRBJ1-1	NA	TRBV5-4	NA	CASSLVGGGTEAFF	TGTGCCAGCAGCTTGGTTGGGGGAGGCACTGAAGCTTTCTTT
TRBJ2-5	NA	TRBV19	NA	CASRWFRVGPADNFQETQYF	TGTGCCAGTAGGTGGTTTCGGGTAGGACCCGCCGACAACTTCCAAGAGACCCAGTACTTC
TRBJ2-3	NA	TRBV2	TRBD1	CASRGQGTDTQYF	TGTGCCAGCAGAGGACAGGGCACAGATACGCAGTATTTT
TRBJ1-2	NA	TRBV18	TRBD1	CASSKGTDNYGYTF	TGTGCCAGCTCTAAGGGGACAGATAACTATGGCTACACCTTC
TRBJ2-7	NA	TRBV2	NA	CASSEAGPLSSYEQYF	TGTGCCAGCAGTGAAGCAGGACCGCTGAGCTCCTACGAGCAGTACTTC
TRBJ2-3	NA	TRBV5-1	NA	CASSLESSTDTQYF	TGCGCCAGCAGCTTGGAGAGTAGCACAGATACGCAGTATTTT
TRBJ1-5	NA	TRBV2	TRBD1	CASGGQGAGQPQHF	TGTGCCAGCGGAGGACAGGGGGCTGGACAGCCCCAGCATTTT
TRBJ1-2	few	TRBV14	NA	CASRPTGTSNYGYTF	TGTGCCAGCAGACCGACCGGCACATCGAACTATGGCTACACCTTC
TRBJ1-2	NA	TRBV7-2	TRBD1	CASSVIQGVGGYTF	TGTGCCAGCAGCGTTATACAGGGGGTTGGAGGCTACACCTTC
TRBJ2-7	NA	TRBV7-9	NA	CASSSRLTPTFEQYF	TGTGCCAGCAGCTCAAGACTGACTCCTACGTTTGAGCAGTACTTC
TRBJ1-5	NA	TRBV27	NA	CASSTLSGRHSNQPQHF	TGTGCCAGCAGCACCCTCTCGGGGCGGCATAGCAATCAGCCCCAGCATTTT
TRBJ1-4	NA	TRBV27	NA	CASSRTPRASNEKLFF	TGTGCCAGCAGCCGAACCCCACGGGCGTCGAATGAAAAACTGTTTTTT
TRBJ1-2	NA	TRBV7-3	NA	CASSPRAGNYTF	TGTGCCAGCAGCCCAAGGGCAGGGAATTACACCTTC
TRBJ2-7	NA	TRBV2	NA	CASSDVWGRQYF	TGTGCCAGCAGTGATGTCTGGGGCAGGCAGTACTTC
TRBJ1-1	NA	TRBV6-1	NA	CASSEREPYYMNTEAFF	TGTGCCAGCAGTGAAAGGGAACCTTATTACATGAACACTGAAGCTTTCTTT
TRBJ2-3	NA	TRBV7-6	TRBD1	CASSLVRDRGTDTQYF	TGTGCCAGCAGCTTAGTGAGAGACAGGGGCACAGATACGCAGTATTTT
TRBJ1-2	NA	TRBV14	NA	CASSPWRGANYGYTF	TGTGCCAGCAGCCCCTGGAGGGGAGCTAACTATGGCTACACCTTC
TRBJ2-5	NA	TRBV5-4	NA	CASSPQGRETQYF	TGTGCCAGCAGCCCACAGGGTAGGGAGACCCAGTACTTC
TRBJ1-6	once	TRBV27	TRBD1	CASSLGTGASPLHF	TGTGCCAGCAGTTTGGGGACAGGGGCTTCACCCCTCCACTTT